This T cell receptor (beta chain) was recorded in a study of regulatory T cells in long-lasting Graves disease. Study-level results: Tissue studied was limited to peripheral blood, excluding thyroid tissue. Shared public clonotypes totalled approximately 3,000 in persistent patients, compared with about a thousand in new patients.

This clonotype has a count of ten or more. The antigen remains unidentified. Time point specified: persistent/refractory GD, antithyroid drugs over 5 years with positive TRAb. The TCR library was made from RNA that had been extracted from PBMCs in TRIzol. Building the TCR beta libraries relied on iRepertoire HTBI primers, and CDR3 regions underwent Arm-PCR. MiXCR, run by TCRdb on the multiplex PCR reads, gives a single entry per CDR3 protein. The sample holds about 470,000 distinct CDR3 sequences, more than 20% seen once. This clonotype originated in a female donor with Graves disease. The sequencing here drew on peripheral blood mononuclear cells (PBMCs), taken when the disease was refractory, from a patient treated with antithyroid drugs.

This chain's CDR3 is CASTAGTGGYEQYF. DNA of the CDR3: TGTGCCAGCACTGCCGGGACAGGGGGCTACGAGCAGTACTTC. The rearrangement links TRBV2 to TRBJ2-7; 11 bases line up with TRBD1. The CDR3 consists of 14 residues. CDR1 is SNHLY and CDR2 is FYNNEI in the germline V gene. Unmatched junction bases numbered 5, after V lost 7 bases and J lost 3 bases.